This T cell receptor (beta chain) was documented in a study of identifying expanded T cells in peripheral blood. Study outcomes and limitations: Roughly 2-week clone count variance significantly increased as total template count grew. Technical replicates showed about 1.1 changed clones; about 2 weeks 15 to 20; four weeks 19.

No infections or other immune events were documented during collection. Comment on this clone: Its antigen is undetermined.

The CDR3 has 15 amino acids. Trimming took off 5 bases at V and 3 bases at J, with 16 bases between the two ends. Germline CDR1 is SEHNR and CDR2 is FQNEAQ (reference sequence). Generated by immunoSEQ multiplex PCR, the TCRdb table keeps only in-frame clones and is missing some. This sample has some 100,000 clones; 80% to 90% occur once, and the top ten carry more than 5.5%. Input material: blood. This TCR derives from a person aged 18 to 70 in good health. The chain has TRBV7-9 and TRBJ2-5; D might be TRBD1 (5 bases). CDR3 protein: CASSPGSLGKETQYF. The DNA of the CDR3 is TGTGCCAGCAGCCCAGGGTCCTTAGGTAAAGAGACCCAGTACTTC. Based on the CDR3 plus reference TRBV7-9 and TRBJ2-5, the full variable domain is DTGVSQNPRHKITKRGQNVTFRCDPISEHNRLYWYRQTLGQGPEFLTYFQNEAQLEKSRLLSDRFSAERPKGSFSTLEIQRTEQGDSAMYLCASSPGSLGKETQYFGPGTRLLVL.